This T cell receptor beta chain was sequenced for a study of T cell responses to AZD1222 COVID-19 vaccine. Across the study: Samples with a second dose at about 4 or about 12 weeks were pooled together. Study-wide results and limits: Seropositivity was recorded at baseline in only six AZD1222 recipients. With two AZD1222 doses given, Spike-specific TCR breadth and depth both rose. Females outnumbered males among donors, who were mostly white British; clonal diversity was possibly underestimated.

Clones were sequenced by immunoSEQ multiplex PCR, and TCRdb holds only the in-frame ones, with some missing. The data contain about 180,000 clones, around 90% of them singletons. This CDR3 is 18 amino acids long. Germline CDR1 reads SGHDN; CDR2 reads FVKESK. With 0 bases removed from V and 8 bases from J, the gap between germline ends came to 20 bases. Concerning this clone: Its target is not known.

The chain has TRBV14 and TRBJ1-6; maybe TRBD1 (5 bases). Material: peripheral blood, obtained on day 0 of AZD1222 vaccination. This TCR was sampled from an adult in good health. The CDR3 sequence: CASSQERAGNVWDSPLHF. In DNA, the CDR3 is TGTGCCAGCAGCCAAGAGAGGGCAGGGAATGTTTGGGATTCACCCCTCCACTTT.